Each of the 24 T cell receptor beta chains below was sequenced from the same sample in a study of cytomegalovirus exposure and HLA in healthy donors. Both 60 Vbeta primers and 13 Jbeta primers went into the PCR. The table came from immunoSEQ multiplex PCR; TCRdb's copy has only in-frame clones and leaves some out. The data contain roughly 99,000 clones, roughly 79% of them singletons. Sequencing used PBMCs. The receptors were gathered from a woman in her thirties or forties in good health and CMV-seronegative.

The sample holds a few counts of this clone. The J gene is TRBJ2-7, the V gene TRBV4-1; TRBD1 agrees at 9 bases. The CDR3 contains 16 residues. Germline CDR1 MGHRA, CDR2 YSYEKL. V trimming: 4 bases; J trimming: 6 bases; junction bases outside the gene matches: 13. This CDR3 is CASSLGRLATGGEQYF. Written as DNA, the CDR3 is TGCGCCAGCAGCCTCGGACGCCTGGCGACAGGGGGCGAGCAGTACTTC.

This clone was counted a few times. In nucleotides, the CDR3 is TGTGCCAGCGGGTGGGCGGGGAGAATCACAGATACGCAGTATTTT. Its translation: CASGWAGRITDTQYF. The V and J genes are TRBV7-6 and TRBJ2-3, with D possibly matching TRBD2 (6 bases). Between the trimmed V and J ends, which lost 8 bases and 2 bases, there was a span of 17 bases. Germline assignment: CDR1 SGHVS and CDR2 FNYEAQ. The CDR3 sequence is 15 residues long.

The V call is TRBV4-1, the J call TRBJ1-5; unclear D gene. The CDR3 extends over 19 amino acids. The V end lost 0 bases, the J end lost 2 bases, and 20 bases lay between the germline ends. The germline CDR1 and CDR2 sequences are MGHRA and YSYEKL. The CDR3 loop is CASSQDNEAVGSGNQPQHF. As DNA, the CDR3 is TGCGCCAGCAGCCAAGACAATGAAGCGGTAGGTTCCGGCAATCAGCCCCAGCATTTT.

The chain is built from TRBV30 and TRBJ2-1; D call uncertain. Germline V CDR1 and CDR2: GTSNPN, SVGIG (reference sequence). The CDR3 runs to 13 residues. V was clipped by 0 bases and J by 8 bases, with 11 bases between them. CDR3 in DNA: TGTGCCTGGAGTGTATCCCCGAGGCATGAGCAGTTCTTC. It encodes CAWSVSPRHEQFF.

This clone has just a few counts. This rearrangement joins TRBV19 to TRBJ1-4; 7 bases fit TRBD1. This CDR3 is built from 14 residues. Germline CDR1 and CDR2: LNHDA and SQIVND (reference sequence). V shed 6 bases and J 6 bases; nucleotides not matched to a gene: 7. CDR3 in DNA: TGTGCCAGTAGGAGACAGGGATTGGATGAAAAACTGTTTTTT. This encodes CASRRQGLDEKLFF.

The V call is TRBV4-3, the J call TRBJ1-4, with TRBD1 matching over 9 bases. CDR1 is LGHNA and CDR2 is YSLEER in the germline V gene. The CDR3 has 16 residues. Trimming cost V 0 bases and J 2 bases; bases outside gene matches: 1. The DNA for the CDR3 is TGCGCCAGCAGCCAAGATGGGACAGGGACTAATGAAAAACTGTTTTTT. Translating it yields CASSQDGTGTNEKLFF.

This clone was counted between two and nine times. The chain couples TRBV30 to TRBJ1-6, with D uncertain. CDR1 GTSNPN and CDR2 SVGIG come from the germline V gene (reference sequence). The V end lost 2 bases, the J end lost 7 bases, and 3 bases lay between the germline ends. The CDR3 totals 11 residues. The CDR3 region has the DNA TGTGCCTGGAGTCGGAATTCACCCCTCCACTTT. Its translation: CAWSRNSPLHF.

The chain is built from TRBV5-1 and TRBJ2-7; D possibly corresponds to TRBD1 (5 bases). Germline assignment: CDR1 SGHRS and CDR2 YFSETQ. V shed 0 bases and J shed 0 bases, with 13 bases lying between them. The CDR3 consists of 16 residues. The CDR3 DNA reads TGCGCCAGCAGCTTGGGGGGCAGGCCGAGCTCCTACGAGCAGTACTTC. This sequence encodes CASSLGGRPSSYEQYF.

The rearrangement joins TRBV29-1 to TRBJ2-2, with 7 bases matching TRBD2. V trimming: 7 bases; J trimming: 10 bases; junction bases outside the gene matches: 6. In germline, CDR1 is SQVTM, CDR2 ANQGSEA. This CDR3 is built from 11 residues. CDR3 protein: CSAGEGEELFF. In DNA, the CDR3 is TGCAGCGCCGGGGAGGGCGAGGAGCTGTTTTTT.

Points on this clone: Its ends do not fully match the called genes, so a read error is possible. J is TRBJ1-1 and V is TRBV7-9; D remains unclear. Germline V gives CDR1 SEHNR, CDR2 FQNEAQ (reference sequence). The CDR3 spans 12 residues. In nucleotides, the CDR3 is TGTTCCAGCAGCCAAGCGAACACTGAAGCTTTCTTT. Protein product: CSSSQANTEAFF. Based on the CDR3 plus reference TRBV7-9 and TRBJ1-1, the full variable domain is DTGVSQNPRHKITKRGQNVTFRCDPISEHNRLYWYRQTLGQGPEFLTYFQNEAQLEKSRLLSDRFSAERPKGSFSTLEIQRTEQGDSAMYLCSSSQANTEAFFGQGTRLTVV.

The sample holds a few counts of this clone. The chain carries TRBV6-5 and TRBJ1-1; D call uncertain. CDR1 is MNHEY, CDR2 SVGAGI, per germline. Between the trimmed V and J ends, which lost 6 bases and 0 bases, there was a span of 11 bases. The CDR3 is made up of 14 amino acids. CDR3 sequence reads: CASRPVMVNTEAFF. In DNA form, the CDR3 reads TGTGCCAGCAGGCCGGTTATGGTGAACACTGAAGCTTTCTTT.

The rearrangement uses TRBV9 and TRBJ1-2; 8 bases are a match to TRBD1. CDR3 length: 17 amino acids. Germline loops: CDR1 SGDLS, CDR2 YYNGEE. V lost 7 bases and J lost 6; bases outside the gene matches: 20. CDR3 in DNA: TGTGCCAGCGGGGATTGGGACAGGACCTCAGGTGGGCATGGCTACACCTTC. Its translation: CASGDWDRTSGGHGYTF.

The rearrangement uses TRBV30 and TRBJ2-7; tentatively, D is TRBD1 (5 bases). Trimming pared 2 bases from V and 6 bases from J, leaving 11 bases between. The length of the CDR3 is 12 residues. Germline CDR1 and CDR2: GTSNPN and SVGIG (reference sequence). The CDR3 nucleotides are TGTGCCTGGAGTTGGCAGGGAATCGAGCAGTACTTC. It encodes CAWSWQGIEQYF.

The chain carries TRBV28 and TRBJ1-5; D possibly corresponds to TRBD1 (6 bases). Germline V gives CDR1 MDHEN, CDR2 SYDVKM. V lost 6 bases and J lost 0, with 15 bases in between. The CDR3 length is 16 residues. In nucleotides, the CDR3 is TGTGCCAGCAGGCAATTCTCAGGGGATAGCAATCAGCCCCAGCATTTT. Its protein is CASRQFSGDSNQPQHF.

V and J are TRBV4-1 and TRBJ1-1; D gene unclear. The CDR3 sequence is 16 residues long. Per the germline V gene, CDR1 is MGHRA and CDR2 is YSYEKL. The germline V and J ends were trimmed by 0 bases and 0 bases, with 11 bases remaining between them. CDR3 in DNA: TGCGCCAGCAGCCAAGAGTCCCTTACAGTGAACACTGAAGCTTTCTTT. Protein product: CASSQESLTVNTEAFF.

The rearrangement joins TRBV2 to TRBJ2-1; 13 bases agree with TRBD2. This CDR3 is built from 17 residues. V trimming: 6 bases; J trimming: 4 bases; junction bases outside the gene matches: 9. Germline CDR1 SNHLY, CDR2 FYNNEI. For the CDR3, the DNA is TGTGCCAGCAGGATGACTAGCGGGGGGACAAAATACAATGAGCAGTTCTTC. Amino acid sequence: CASRMTSGGTKYNEQFF.

The gene calls are TRBV5-6 and TRBJ1-2, with 7 bases matching TRBD1. This CDR3 is built from 14 residues. Per germline, CDR1 SGHDT and CDR2 YYEEEE. V lost 2 bases, J lost 4 bases, and 5 bases stayed unmatched. The CDR3 sequence is CASSLSSGGYGYTF. CDR3 DNA: TGTGCCAGCAGCTTAAGTTCAGGGGGCTATGGCTACACCTTC.

The CDR3 DNA sequence: TGTGCCACCCTTTTGGAAAGGGGGAAGGCTGAAGCTTTCTTT. Amino acids: CATLLERGKAEAFF. The chain has TRBV2 and TRBJ1-1; weak D call: TRBD1 (6 bases). V lost 10 bases and J 6 bases, leaving 21 bases between the germline ends. Germline-derived CDR1 and CDR2 are SNHLY and FYNNEI. CDR3 length: 14 residues.

As to this clone: Other DNA sequences of this sample code for an identical CDR3. The chain is built from TRBV2 and TRBJ2-7; D ambiguous. The germline CDR1 and CDR2 sequences are SNHLY and FYNNEI. The V end was cut by 5 bases, the J end by 0 bases, with 5 bases between. This CDR3 has 12 amino acids. The CDR3 bases are TGTGCCAGCAGTCTCAGCTCCTACGAGCAGTACTTC. Its protein is CASSLSSYEQYF.

The chain employs TRBV4-3 and TRBJ1-6; 7 positions match TRBD1. The CDR3 contains 16 residues. The V gene end was trimmed by 0 bases and the J gene end by 6 bases; junction bases not matched to a gene: 5. CDR1 and CDR2 from the germline V gene are LGHNA and YSLEER. The CDR3 DNA reads as TGCGCCAGCAGCCAAGATCATGGGACAGTTAATTCACCCCTCCACTTT. Translating gives CASSQDHGTVNSPLHF.

This clone is a singleton in its sample. CDR3 DNA: TGTGCCAGCAGCCAAGATACTCCCACCCAGTACTTC. Its protein is CASSQDTPTQYF. The chain links TRBV4-2 to TRBJ2-5; D is undetermined. Trimming removed 0 bases at V and 8 bases at J, with 7 bases between. The CDR3 extends over 12 amino acids. The germline gives CDR1 LGHNA, CDR2 YNFKEQ.

The chain joins TRBV2 to TRBJ2-3; D remains unclear. CDR3 length equals 15 residues. The ends were cut back, 7 bases at V and 0 bases at J, with 14 bases in the middle. Germline CDR1 and CDR2: SNHLY and FYNNEI. The CDR3 loop reads CASTFRFPSTDTQYF. DNA of the CDR3: TGTGCCAGCACATTCAGGTTCCCTAGCACAGATACGCAGTATTTT.

The table lists this clone with a count of one. The chain recombines TRBV28 with TRBJ2-7; 8 bases fit TRBD2. The CDR3 totals 12 residues. The V segment lost 11 bases and the J segment 3 bases; nucleotides outside the gene matches: 6. The germline CDR1 and CDR2 sequences are MDHEN and SYDVKM. CDR3 sequence: CAAGGRDYEQYF. CDR3 DNA sequence: TGTGCCGCGGGGGGTCGGGACTACGAGCAGTACTTC.

The gene calls are TRBV28 and TRBJ1-5; D remains unclear. CDR3 length: 11 residues. Per germline, CDR1 MDHEN and CDR2 SYDVKM. V was shortened by 7 bases and J by 9 bases, with 10 bases between the two germline ends. Here the CDR3 DNA reads TGTGCCAGCAAAGGGAGTCGGCCCCAGCATTTT. Translated, it gives CASKGSRPQHF.